The 27 T cell receptor beta chains in this list originate from one sample, sequenced in a study of cytotoxic CD8 clonotypes in ibrutinib-treated CLL. TCRdb's copy holds only in-frame clones and misses some; the assay was immunoSEQ multiplex PCR. The sample lists tens of thousands of clones, less than 90% seen once, with less than 45% in the top ten. Sequenced material: PBMCs, taken after 24 months of ibrutinib treatment. The receptor set was obtained from a human donor with chronic lymphocytic leukemia.

This chain uses TRBV2 with TRBJ2-7; D gene uncertain. This CDR3 is 12 amino acids long. Trimming removed 7 bases at V and 5 bases at J, with 12 bases between. From germline, CDR1 is SNHLY and CDR2 FYNNEI. CDR3 amino acids: CASNSALNEQYF. CDR3 in DNA: TGTGCCAGCAACAGTGCCCTGAACGAGCAGTACTTC.

The rearrangement joins TRBV5-1 to TRBJ2-7; maybe TRBD2 (5 bases). Deletions cut 4 bases from V and 1 base from J, with 18 bases between. The CDR3 runs 16 residues. Germline V CDR1 and CDR2: SGHRS, YFSETQ. The CDR3, as DNA: TGCGCCAGCAGCGCGGCTCTGACTACATATTCCTACGAGCAGTACTTC. This codes for CASSAALTTYSYEQYF.

The chain has TRBV11-2 and TRBJ2-7; 7 nucleotides agree with TRBD1. Germline CDR1 is SGHAT and CDR2 is FQNNGV. The CDR3 contains 14 residues. The V and J ends lost 5 bases and 0 bases, in that order; junction bases with no gene match: 4. Written as DNA, the CDR3 is TGTGCCAGCAGCCCCCGGGACAGCTCCTACGAGCAGTACTTC. Its protein product is CASSPRDSSYEQYF.

J is TRBJ2-1 and V is TRBV19; D not resolved. The CDR3 has 12 residues. From germline, CDR1 is LNHDA and CDR2 SQIVND (reference sequence). V was clipped by 7 bases and J by 3 bases, with 7 bases between them. The DNA for the CDR3 is TGTGCCAGTACGACTGGCTACAATGAGCAGTTCTTC. It translates to CASTTGYNEQFF.

CDR3 DNA sequence: TGTGCCAGCAGCTTCCCCGGGACAGGCTCCAATGAGCAGTTCTTC. It is translated as CASSFPGTGSNEQFF. The chain is built from TRBV13 and TRBJ2-1; 8 bases match TRBD1. V shed 3 bases, J shed 6 bases, and the junction held 7 bases outside the gene matches. CDR1 PRHDT and CDR2 FYEKMQ come from the germline V gene (reference sequence). The CDR3 is 15 amino acids.

The chain joins TRBV19 to TRBJ2-2; no definite D call. V was pared by 5 bases and J by 6 bases, with 19 bases between. The CDR3 extends over 16 amino acids. CDR1 is LNHDA, CDR2 SQIVND, per germline (reference sequence). This CDR3 is CASSVTSPSRSGELFF. CDR3 DNA: TGTGCCAGTAGTGTTACAAGCCCCTCTCGGTCCGGGGAGCTGTTTTTT.

This clone has a single count. The rearrangement links TRBV6-6 to TRBJ1-3; D uncertain. The V gene lost 2 bases and the J gene lost 1 base, with 6 bases spanning the gap. Germline CDR1 is MNHNY and CDR2 is SVGAGI (reference sequence). CDR3 size: 14 residues. CDR3 sequence (DNA): TGTGCCAGCAGTTACCCCAGATCTGGAAACACCATATATTTT. Translated, it gives CASSYPRSGNTIYF.

The rearrangement links TRBV5-1 to TRBJ2-1, with D unclear. Trimming took off 4 bases at V and 5 bases at J, with 19 bases between the two ends. Germline CDR1 SGHRS, CDR2 YFSETQ. CDR3 size: 16 residues. CDR3 nucleotides: TGCGCCAGCAGCCCCGTAGGGCGTTTAGAAAACAATGAGCAGTTCTTC. Translated: CASSPVGRLENNEQFF.

This clone was counted once. The chain has TRBV14 and TRBJ2-1; D not resolved. Per germline, CDR1 SGHDN and CDR2 FVKESK. CDR3 size: 15 residues. V lost 1 base to trimming and J lost 6 bases, with 13 bases between them. The CDR3 nucleotides are TGTGCCAGCAGCCAAGTGGACCGGAGAGGCAATGAGCAGTTCTTC. This sequence encodes CASSQVDRRGNEQFF. The full variable domain, its missing parts supplied by reference TRBV14 and TRBJ2-1, is EAGVTQFPSHSVIEKGQTVTLRCDPISGHDNLYWYRRVMGKEIKFLLHFVKESKQDESGMPNNRFLAERTGGTYSTLKVQPAELEDSGVYFCASSQVDRRGNEQFFGPGTRLTVL.

On this clone: In the same sample, other DNA sequences code for this CDR3. This rearrangement joins TRBV18 to TRBJ1-4; D unresolved. The V gene's germline CDR1 is KGHSH and CDR2 LQKENI. This CDR3 contains 13 residues. Trimming took 3 bases from V and 8 from J, leaving 10 bases between them. CDR3 nucleotide sequence: TGTGCCAGCTCACCGCAGAGTGGGGAAAAACTGTTTTTT. This sequence encodes CASSPQSGEKLFF.

The chain has TRBV15 and TRBJ2-4; no definite D call. V dropped 1 base and J dropped 7 bases, with 11 bases sitting between them. The length of the CDR3 is 14 residues. Per germline, CDR1 LNHNV and CDR2 YYDKDF (reference sequence). The CDR3 nucleotides read TGTGCCACCAGCAGAGCATTAGAGCGTAACATTCAGTACTTC. It translates to CATSRALERNIQYF.

The rearrangement links TRBV7-9 to TRBJ2-7; 12 bases line up with TRBD2. CDR1 and CDR2 (germline): SEHNR, FQNEAQ (reference sequence). V lost 0 bases, J lost 7 bases, and 4 bases stayed unmatched. The CDR3 extends over 15 amino acids. CDR3 in DNA: TGTGCCAGCAGCTTAGCGCTAGCGGGAGGGGGAGAGCAGTACTTC. It yields the protein CASSLALAGGGEQYF.

V gene TRBV5-6 combines with J gene TRBJ2-2, with D unclear. Trimming stripped 3 bases from V and 3 bases from J, with 15 bases between. Germline assignment: CDR1 SGHDT and CDR2 YYEEEE. The CDR3 sequence is 16 residues long. The CDR3 DNA is TGTGCCAGCAGCTCCCTCTGGGTGGAGCACACCGGGGAGCTGTTTTTT. The encoded protein is CASSSLWVEHTGELFF.

This clone was seen only once. This sequence joins TRBV9 and TRBJ2-1; D remains ambiguous. The CDR3 length is 16 residues. Trimming pared 0 bases from V and 0 bases from J, leaving 10 bases between. Germline V gene sequence: CDR1 SGDLS, CDR2 YYNGEE. CDR3 protein: CASSVDLASSYNEQFF. In DNA form, the CDR3 reads TGTGCCAGCAGCGTAGACTTGGCGAGCTCCTACAATGAGCAGTTCTTC. Variable domain in full (rest from reference TRBV9 and TRBJ2-1): DSGVTQTPKHLITATGQRVTLRCSPRSGDLSVYWYQQSLDQGLQFLIQYYNGEERAKGNILERFSAQQFPDLHSELNLSSLELGDSALYFCASSVDLASSYNEQFFGPGTRLTVL.

J is TRBJ1-5 and V is TRBV6-5, with 7 nucleotides matching TRBD1. Germline trimming cut 4 bases from V and 5 bases from J; bases unmatched to any gene: 8. The germline CDR1 and CDR2 sequences are MNHEY and SVGAGI. The CDR3 contains 15 residues. The CDR3 coding sequence is TGTGCCAGCAGTTCCGACAGGGCTAAGTATCAGCCCCAGCATTTT. This codes for CASSSDRAKYQPQHF.

This clone was counted once. The chain combines TRBV6-4 with TRBJ2-3, with TRBD2 matching over 14 bases. Germline CDR1 is MRHNA and CDR2 is SNTAGT. The trim removed 5 bases at V and 1 base at J, leaving 11 bases unmatched. The CDR3 length is 19 residues. The CDR3 coding sequence is TGTGCCAGCAGTTCCACCGGGACTAGCGGGAGAGGGCGCACAGATACGCAGTATTTT. Translated: CASSSTGTSGRGRTDTQYF.

The chain has TRBV6-5 and TRBJ2-7, with a tentative D call TRBD1 (5 bases). There are 14 residues in the CDR3. Looked up from germline, CDR1 is MNHEY and CDR2 is SVGAGI. Between the trimmed V and J ends, which lost 2 bases and 2 bases, there was a span of 10 bases. The CDR3 here is CASSYRQGAYEQYF. DNA for the CDR3: TGTGCCAGCAGTTACCGGCAGGGCGCCTACGAGCAGTACTTC.

The rearrangement joins TRBV4-3 to TRBJ2-7; the match to TRBD2 covers 8 bases. With 1 base clipped from V and 3 bases from J, the junction kept 5 bases outside the gene matches. CDR1 is LGHNA, CDR2 YSLEER, per germline. The CDR3 runs to 15 residues. DNA for the CDR3: TGCGCCAGCAGCCAAGTGGCGGGGGGCGGCTACGAGCAGTACTTC. It encodes CASSQVAGGGYEQYF.

The chain recombines TRBV5-1 with TRBJ2-3, with TRBD1 matching over 8 bases. CDR1 and CDR2 (germline): SGHRS, YFSETQ. The junction had 5 bases not matched to a gene; V was cut back by 0 bases and J by 2 bases. The CDR3 runs 16 residues. CDR3 residues: CASSLVGTGTTDTQYF. The CDR3, as DNA: TGCGCCAGCAGCTTGGTTGGGACAGGTACCACAGATACGCAGTATTTT.

This chain connects TRBV6-1 to TRBJ2-7; D is undetermined. The germline gives CDR1 MNHNS, CDR2 SASEGT. V dropped 6 bases and J dropped 2 bases, with 8 bases sitting between them. This CDR3 has 12 amino acids. CDR3 nucleotides: TGTGCCAGCAGCGTCGCAGCCTACGAGCAGTACTTC. This encodes CASSVAAYEQYF.

DNA of the CDR3: TGCGCCAGCAGCCAAGCGGCAGGAGCCGCAAATTCCCCGGGAAACACCATATATTTT. Its translation: CASSQAAGAANSPGNTIYF. The chain employs TRBV4-3 and TRBJ1-3, with D unresolved. Germline loops: CDR1 LGHNA, CDR2 YSLEER. Trimming took 1 base from V and 4 from J, leaving 23 bases between them. The CDR3 has 19 amino acids.

The table lists this clone with a few counts. CDR3 sequence reads: CASSQTGGGIGYTF. The CDR3 nucleotides are TGTGCCAGTAGCCAGACCGGGGGCGGCATTGGCTACACCTTC. The rearrangement joins TRBV19 to TRBJ1-2, with D maybe TRBD1 (6 bases). The CDR3 has 14 amino acids. Germline-derived CDR1 and CDR2 are LNHDA and SQIVND (reference sequence). Trimming pared 6 bases from V and 7 bases from J, leaving 18 bases between. Filled out from reference TRBV19 and TRBJ1-2, the complete variable domain reads DGGITQSPKYLFRKEGQNVTLSCEQNLNHDAMYWYRQDPGQGLRLIYYSQIVNDFQKGDIAEGYSVSREKKESFPLTVTSAQKNPTAFYLCASSQTGGGIGYTFGSGTRLTVV.

J is TRBJ1-1 and V is TRBV6-6, with D uncertain. Germline CDR1 MNHNY, CDR2 SVGAGI (reference sequence). This CDR3 region has 13 residues. V was trimmed by 2 bases and J by 1 base, leaving 5 bases between them. The CDR3 sequence: CASSYQKNTEAFF. The CDR3 bases are TGTGCCAGCAGTTACCAGAAGAACACTGAAGCTTTCTTT.

The chain employs TRBV27 and TRBJ2-3, with a weak D call TRBD2 (6 bases). Between the trimmed V and J ends, which lost 6 bases and 4 bases, there was a span of 11 bases. Per germline, CDR1 MNHEY and CDR2 SMNVEV (reference sequence). This CDR3 has 13 residues. Here the CDR3 reads CASSKGLSDTQYF. CDR3 in DNA: TGTGCCAGCAGCAAGGGACTTTCAGATACGCAGTATTTT.

This chain joins TRBV30 and TRBJ1-4, with a possible D match to TRBD1 (5 bases). V gave up 1 base and J gave up 6 bases, with 12 bases separating them. This CDR3 is 14 amino acids long. CDR1 and CDR2 from the germline V gene are GTSNPN and SVGIG (reference sequence). The CDR3 DNA follows: TGTGCCTGGAGTGCTGGAGGGGAAGATGAAAAACTGTTTTTT. Translated: CAWSAGGEDEKLFF.

The V and J genes are TRBV19 and TRBJ2-2; D not resolved. Trimming removed 5 bases from V and 7 bases from J, with 11 bases in between. The germline V gene encodes CDR1 LNHDA and CDR2 SQIVND (reference sequence). This CDR3 contains 13 residues. CDR3 bases: TGTGCCAGTAGTCCCAACCGTTTCGGGGAGCTGTTTTTT. This translates into CASSPNRFGELFF.

In its sample, this clone was seen a few times. The CDR3 region is CASSLAGPGELFF. In DNA, the CDR3 is TGTGCCAGCAGCTTAGCCGGCCCCGGGGAGCTGTTTTTT. The chain is built from TRBV7-7 and TRBJ2-2, with unresolved D. Between the trimmed V and J ends, which lost 0 bases and 6 bases, there was a span of 5 bases. The CDR3 extends over 13 amino acids. Germline-derived CDR1 and CDR2 are SSHAT and FNYEAQ (reference sequence).